This T cell receptor beta chain was recorded in a study of CD8 T cells in Susac syndrome (dated by TCRdb to between 2018 and 2021). For the wider study: Repertoire sequencing was used to test whether CD8+ T cell activation and differentiation in Susac syndrome was antigen driven. Beyond this particular receptor, the publication reports: The number of individuals in the TCR sequencing and HLA analysis was acknowledged as relatively small.

The germline V and J ends show losses of 1 base and 0 bases respectively, and no gene match explains 2 bases of the junction. Measured from the cysteine to the phenylalanine, the CDR3 is 14 residues long. Of the read, only the CDR3 DNA is kept; its 42 bases are in frame from base 1. The CDR1 and CDR2 encoded by the germline V gene (reference sequence) are GTSNPN and SVGIG. This clonotype was observed a handful of times. The antigen it recognizes is unknown. No qualities accompany the bases; no much larger clone lies one base away. Peripheral blood CD8+ and CD4+ T cells from healthy donors, Susac syndrome patients and multiple sclerosis patients were profiled using high-throughput TCR beta sequencing. The multiple sclerosis controls were treatment-naive patients whose relapsing-remitting disease, either stable or active, fulfilled the revised McDonald criteria. Bulk CD8+ and CD4+ T cells were purified magnetically by negative isolation, whereas CD8+ TEMRA cells were enriched by FACS. Blood was drawn into EDTA tubes, processed within 24 hours, and PBMCs were isolated by density gradient centrifugation. PBMCs intended for TCR sequencing were frozen in liquid nitrogen and were later thawed in a 37 degrees C water bath. The sorted or isolated CD4+, CD8+ and CD8+ TEMRA cells reached a purity of at least 90%.

RNA was extracted using the RNeasy kit, and roughly 0.5 to 1 ug of the RNA was reverse transcribed with random hexamers. TCR beta CDR3 regions were amplified with the immunoSEQ multiplex PCR assay covering 54 Vbeta and 13 Jbeta segments. To correct PCR amplification bias, a synthetic template baseline was used for both primer optimization and computational correction. The study's own analysis went as follows. Reads were annotated to V, D and J genes per IMGT and analyzed with immunoSEQ Analyzer, keeping only productive sequences. Clonality was calculated as one minus the Shannon entropy normalized by log2 of the number of productive unique sequences. For each patient and control, public and private clones were evaluated among the 100 most prevalent clones. Clones were defined as Susac-specific when absent from the healthy and MS cohorts, from about 1,100 published viral clones and from other ImmuneACCESS disease sequences. TCRdb reprocessed the public reads (quality trimming at Q25 with fastp, clone calling with MiXCR) and kept in-frame beta chains. Rows matching on CDR3 protein sequence are summarized as one entry with the most common DNA and genes. The V and J calls were determined by TCRdb, not by the authors. The sample profile shows approximately 200,000 distinct CDR3 sequences; 95% of them were found once. Around 0.076% of the sample is in the top ten clones.

The receptor chain draws on TRBV30 and TRBJ2-5, with 7 bases matching TRBD2. Input material: CD4+ T cells from PBMCs. The clonotype comes from a human donor with multiple sclerosis. The CDR3 in this case is CAWSGTRYQETQYF. The nucleotide sequence is TGTGCCTGGAGTGGGACTAGGTACCAAGAGACCCAGTACTTC. With all but the CDR3 taken from the reference TRBV30 and TRBJ2-5 genes, the full variable domain is: SQTIHQWPATLVQPVGSPLSLECTVEGTSNPNLYWYRQAAGRGLQLLFYSVGIGQISSEVPQNLSASRPQDRQFILSSKKLLLSDSGFYLCAWSGTRYQETQYFGPGTRLLVL.